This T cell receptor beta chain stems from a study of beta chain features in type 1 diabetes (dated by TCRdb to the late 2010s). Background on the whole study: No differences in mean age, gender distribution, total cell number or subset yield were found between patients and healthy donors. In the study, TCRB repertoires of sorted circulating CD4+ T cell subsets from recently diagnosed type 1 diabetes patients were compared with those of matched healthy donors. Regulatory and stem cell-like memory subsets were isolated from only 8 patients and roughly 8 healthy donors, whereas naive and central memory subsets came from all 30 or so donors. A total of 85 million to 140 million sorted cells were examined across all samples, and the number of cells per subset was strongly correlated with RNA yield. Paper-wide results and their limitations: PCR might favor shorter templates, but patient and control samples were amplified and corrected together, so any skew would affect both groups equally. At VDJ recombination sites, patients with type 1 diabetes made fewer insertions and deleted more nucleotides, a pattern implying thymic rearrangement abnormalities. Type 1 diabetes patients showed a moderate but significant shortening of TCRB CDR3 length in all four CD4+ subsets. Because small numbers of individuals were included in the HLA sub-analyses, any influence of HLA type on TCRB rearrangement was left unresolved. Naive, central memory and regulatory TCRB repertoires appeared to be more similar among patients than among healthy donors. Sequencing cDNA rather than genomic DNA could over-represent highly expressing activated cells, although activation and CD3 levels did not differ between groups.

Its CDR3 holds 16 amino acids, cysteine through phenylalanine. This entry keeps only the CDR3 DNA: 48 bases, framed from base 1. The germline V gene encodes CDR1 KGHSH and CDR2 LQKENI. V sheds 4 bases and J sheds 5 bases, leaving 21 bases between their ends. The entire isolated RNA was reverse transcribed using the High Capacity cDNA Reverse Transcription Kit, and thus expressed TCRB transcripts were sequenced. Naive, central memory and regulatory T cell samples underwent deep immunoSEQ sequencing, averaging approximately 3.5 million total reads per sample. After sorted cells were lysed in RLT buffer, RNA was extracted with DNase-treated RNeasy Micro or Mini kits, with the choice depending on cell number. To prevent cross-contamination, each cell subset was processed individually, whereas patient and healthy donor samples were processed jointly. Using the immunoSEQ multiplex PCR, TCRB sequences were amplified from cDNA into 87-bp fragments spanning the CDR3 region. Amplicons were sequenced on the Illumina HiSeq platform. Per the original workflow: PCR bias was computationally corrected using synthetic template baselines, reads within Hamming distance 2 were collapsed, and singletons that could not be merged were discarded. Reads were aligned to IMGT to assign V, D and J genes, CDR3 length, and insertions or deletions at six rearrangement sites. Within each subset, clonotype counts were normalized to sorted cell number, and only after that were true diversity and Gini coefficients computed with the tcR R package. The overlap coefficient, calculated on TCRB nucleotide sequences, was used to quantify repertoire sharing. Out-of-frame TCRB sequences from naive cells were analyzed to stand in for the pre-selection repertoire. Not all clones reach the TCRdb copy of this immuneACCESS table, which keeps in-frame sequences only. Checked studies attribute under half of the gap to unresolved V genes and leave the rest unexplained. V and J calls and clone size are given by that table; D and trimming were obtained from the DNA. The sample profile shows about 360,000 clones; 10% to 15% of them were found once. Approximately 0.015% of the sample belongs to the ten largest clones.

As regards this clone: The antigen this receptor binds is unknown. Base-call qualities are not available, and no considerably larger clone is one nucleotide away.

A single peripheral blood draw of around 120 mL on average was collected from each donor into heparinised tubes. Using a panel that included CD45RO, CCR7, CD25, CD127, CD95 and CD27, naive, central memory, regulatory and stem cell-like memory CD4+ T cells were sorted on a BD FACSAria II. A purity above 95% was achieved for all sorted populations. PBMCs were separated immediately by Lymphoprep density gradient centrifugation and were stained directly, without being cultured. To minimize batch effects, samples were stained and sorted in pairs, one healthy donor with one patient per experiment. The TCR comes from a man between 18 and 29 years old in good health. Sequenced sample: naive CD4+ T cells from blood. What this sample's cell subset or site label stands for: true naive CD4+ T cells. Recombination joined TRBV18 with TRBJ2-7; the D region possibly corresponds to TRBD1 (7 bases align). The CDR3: CASSLQSAGGTDEQYF. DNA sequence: TGTGCCAGCTCACTCCAGAGTGCTGGCGGGACAGACGAGCAGTACTTC.